These 27 T cell receptor beta chains share one sample of origin, sequenced in a study of shared clonotypes between healthy human individuals. Clones were read by immunoSEQ multiplex PCR, and TCRdb kept only the in-frame ones, dropping some. This sample carries 2 million to 2.5 million clones, approximately 94% of them seen once, and the ten largest clones take 1.1%. CD8 cells classed as naive were CD45RO-negative and positively selected for CCR7, excluding terminally differentiated effector memory CD45RA+ cells. The sample comprised naive CD8+ T cells sorted from blood. These receptors originate from a man aged 18 to 29 in good health.

This chain joins TRBV6-1 and TRBJ2-7, with 11 bases that match TRBD1. The germline V gene has CDR1 MNHNS and CDR2 SASEGT. The junction had 10 bases not matched to a gene; V was cut back by 2 bases and J by 4 bases. CDR3 length: 17 residues. The chain's CDR3 is CASSEWDRGSYKYEQYF. The CDR3 nucleotides are TGTGCCAGCAGTGAATGGGACAGGGGGTCCTATAAATACGAGCAGTACTTC.

This rearrangement joins TRBV18 to TRBJ2-7; D may correspond to TRBD1 or TRBD2 (5 bases each). V lost 3 bases to trimming and J lost 3 bases, with 15 bases between them. Germline CDR1 KGHSH, CDR2 LQKENI. The CDR3 has 15 residues. The CDR3 nucleotides read TGTGCCAGCTCACCCCAAGGGACCAATTTCTACGAGCAGTACTTC. It is translated as CASSPQGTNFYEQYF.

This clone appeared once. Other DNA sequences from this sample encode an identical CDR3 as well. The V call is TRBV28, the J call TRBJ2-7, with D maybe TRBD1 (6 bases). V was pared by 6 bases and J by 3 bases, with 12 bases between. The CDR3 runs 13 residues. Germline CDR1 MDHEN, CDR2 SYDVKM. The CDR3 nucleotides are TGTGCCAGCAGGACAGGCGAGGGCTACGAGCAGTACTTC. Protein product: CASRTGEGYEQYF.

DNA of the CDR3: TGTGCCAGCAGTTTAAGACCCACGACGACTGAAGCTTTCTTT. Protein sequence: CASSLRPTTTEAFF. This chain connects TRBV27 to TRBJ1-1; D remains ambiguous. The ends were cut back, 2 bases at V and 5 bases at J, with 12 bases in the middle. CDR1 is MNHEY and CDR2 is SMNVEV in the germline V gene (reference sequence). The CDR3 loop spans 14 amino acids.

This CDR3 is CSVEVSGGANEQFF. DNA for the CDR3: TGCAGCGTTGAAGTTAGCGGGGGGGCCAATGAGCAGTTCTTC. The chain carries TRBV29-1 and TRBJ2-1; TRBD2 matches at 11 bases. Germline CDR1 reads SQVTM; CDR2 reads ANQGSEA. The length of the CDR3 is 14 residues. Trimming at V came to 1 base and at J to 6 bases, leaving 2 bases not matched to a gene.

The V and J genes are TRBV28 and TRBJ2-7, with 9 positions matching TRBD2. There are 15 residues in the CDR3. After removal of 5 bases from V and 0 bases from J, the junction contained 5 bases not matched to a gene. The V gene's germline CDR1 is MDHEN and CDR2 SYDVKM. This CDR3 reads CASSPSGTASYEQYF. The CDR3 bases are TGTGCCAGCAGTCCTAGCGGGACCGCCTCCTACGAGCAGTACTTC.

The rearrangement joins TRBV21-1 to TRBJ1-2; whether TRBD1, the table's D call, matches the DNA was not checked. TRBV21-1 is a pseudogene segment. The CDR3 is 14 residues long. The CDR3 here is CASTHPTGNYGYTF. CDR3 in DNA: TGTGCCAGCACCCACCCGACAGGGAACTATGGCTACACCTTC.

V and J are TRBV12-5 and TRBJ2-5; TRBD2 aligns across 11 bases. Germline V gene data show CDR1 as LGHNT and CDR2 as FRNRAP. The CDR3 contains 16 residues. V lost 0 bases to trimming and J lost 5 bases; unmatched junction nucleotides: 5. The CDR3 region has the DNA TGTGCTAGTGGTTTGGTACTAGCGGGAGCAGGGGAGACCCAGTACTTC. It specifies CASGLVLAGAGETQYF. Full variable domain (outside the CDR3, taken from reference TRBV12-5 and TRBJ2-5): DARVTQTPRHKVTEMGQEVTMRCQPILGHNTVFWYRQTMMQGLELLAYFRNRAPLDDSGMPKDRFSAEMPDATLATLKIQPSEPRDSAVYFCASGLVLAGAGETQYFGPGTRLLVL.

The J gene is TRBJ1-2, the V gene TRBV9; tentatively, D is TRBD1 (6 bases). V lost 1 base and J lost 5, with 9 bases in between. This CDR3 is built from 13 residues. Germline values: CDR1 SGDLS, CDR2 YYNGEE. CDR3 residues: CASSVTGRYGYTF. As DNA, the CDR3 is TGTGCCAGCAGCGTAACAGGGCGATATGGCTACACCTTC.

This chain connects TRBV14 to TRBJ2-7, with 9 bases lining up with TRBD1. Germline values: CDR1 SGHDN, CDR2 FVKESK. V lost 5 bases and J lost 3; bases outside the gene matches: 5. This CDR3 comprises 14 residues. CDR3 sequence: CASSWTGVDYEQYF. The CDR3 nucleotides are TGTGCCAGCAGCTGGACAGGGGTTGACTACGAGCAGTACTTC.

The chain has TRBV4-1 and TRBJ2-2; D is ambiguous. V was clipped by 4 bases and J by 6 bases, with 12 bases between them. The germline gives CDR1 MGHRA, CDR2 YSYEKL. This CDR3 is 14 amino acids long. The CDR3 DNA reads as TGCGCCAGCAGCCGGACCGCGAAGGCCGGGGAGCTGTTTTTT. Translation: CASSRTAKAGELFF.

The V call is TRBV10-1, the J call TRBJ2-3; TRBD2 matches at 9 bases. The V gene's germline CDR1 is WNHNN and CDR2 SYGVQD (reference sequence). Trimming removed 6 bases from V and 0 bases from J; junction bases left unmatched: 7. The CDR3 is 16 amino acids. The CDR3 sequence: CASSEGTSSSTDTQYF. The CDR3 DNA is TGCGCCAGCAGCGAGGGGACTAGCTCTAGCACAGATACGCAGTATTTT.

The chain combines TRBV10-3 with TRBJ2-5; D may be TRBD2 (5 bases). The J call is doubtful: the DNA matches TRBJ2-7 better. CDR3 size: 13 residues. The germline V gene encodes CDR1 ENHRY and CDR2 SYGVKD. The CDR3 here is CAIGRGNSYEQYF. The CDR3, as DNA: TGTGCCATCGGCCGAGGGAACTCCTACGAGCAGTACTTC.

Concerning this clone itself: Additional DNA sequences in this sample encode the identical CDR3. The V gene is TRBV9, the J gene TRBJ2-2; D call uncertain. Trimming shortened V by 4 bases and J by 0 bases, and 1 base separated the two germline ends. Germline V lookup: CDR1 SGDLS, CDR2 YYNGEE. The CDR3 has 12 residues. The CDR3 reads CASSPNTGELFF. CDR3 in DNA: TGTGCCAGCAGCCCGAACACCGGGGAGCTGTTTTTT.

This chain joins TRBV2 and TRBJ1-2; a possible D gene is TRBD1 (5 bases). The length of the CDR3 is 14 residues. Germline lookup yields CDR1 SNHLY and CDR2 FYNNEI. Between the trimmed V and J ends, which lost 4 bases and 4 bases, there was a span of 13 bases. The CDR3 nucleotides read TGTGCCAGCAGTGGACGGACAAATCCCTATGGCTACACCTTC. This encodes CASSGRTNPYGYTF. Complete variable domain (other parts from reference TRBV2 and TRBJ1-2): EPEVTQTPSHQVTQMGQEVILRCVPISNHLYFYWYRQILGQKVEFLVSFYNNEISEKSEIFDDQFSVERPDGSNFTLKIRSTKLEDSAMYFCASSGRTNPYGYTFGSGTRLTVV.

This chain uses TRBV30 with TRBJ1-6; 8 bases map to TRBD1. V was clipped by 3 bases and J by 6 bases; unmatched bases: 4. CDR3 length: 14 residues. Germline V gene sequence: CDR1 GTSNPN, CDR2 SVGIG (reference sequence). The CDR3 protein is CAWRYTGGNSPLHF. The CDR3 nucleotides read TGTGCCTGGAGGTACACAGGGGGTAATTCACCCCTCCACTTT.

This clone was recorded only once. Other nucleotide sequences from this sample produce the same CDR3. The CDR3 DNA follows: TGCGCCAGCAGCCAAGGCAGTGACTACAATGAGCAGTTCTTC. Protein sequence: CASSQGSDYNEQFF. This chain connects TRBV4-1 to TRBJ2-1, with no clear D. Per germline, CDR1 MGHRA and CDR2 YSYEKL. This CDR3 has 14 residues. V was clipped by 1 base and J by 3 bases, with 7 bases between them.

The gene calls are TRBV28 and TRBJ2-7, with D perhaps TRBD1 (6 bases). CDR1 and CDR2 (germline): MDHEN, SYDVKM. Trimming cost V 3 bases and J 0 bases, with 12 bases left between them. This CDR3 comprises 15 residues. The CDR3 sequence: CASSFGTGTSYEQYF. The CDR3 DNA reads as TGTGCCAGCAGTTTCGGAACAGGGACCTCCTACGAGCAGTACTTC.

The rearrangement joins TRBV4-1 to TRBJ1-6, with no clear D. Germline V gene data show CDR1 as MGHRA and CDR2 as YSYEKL. V lost 3 bases to trimming and J lost 7 bases, with 10 bases between them. The CDR3 is 14 amino acids. CDR3 DNA sequence: TGCGCCAGCAGCCACGACACAGCAAATTCACCCCTCCACTTT. Residues: CASSHDTANSPLHF.

Only one count was recorded for this clone. V and J are TRBV10-3 and TRBJ2-7; 7 bases line up with TRBD1. V gave up 6 bases and J gave up 2 bases; unmatched junction bases: 4. Germline lookup yields CDR1 ENHRY and CDR2 SYGVKD. This CDR3 spans 13 amino acids. Here the CDR3 DNA reads TGTGCCATCAGGGCAGGGGGAACCTACGAGCAGTACTTC. Protein: CAIRAGGTYEQYF.

The V call is TRBV15, the J call TRBJ2-7, with D maybe TRBD2 (7 bases). Deletions cut 7 bases from V and 6 bases from J, with 22 bases between. Germline CDR1 and CDR2: LNHNV and YYDKDF (reference sequence). The CDR3 covers 15 residues. The chain's CDR3 is CATTRVREGVVEQYF. The CDR3 DNA is TGTGCCACCACCCGAGTCAGGGAGGGGGTCGTCGAGCAGTACTTC.

The chain links TRBV5-6 to TRBJ2-3; D uncertain. The V end lost 1 base, the J end lost 1 base, and 7 bases lay between the germline ends. The germline CDR1 and CDR2 sequences are SGHDT and YYEEEE. The CDR3 contains 14 residues. The CDR3 here is CASSLFSGTDTQYF. The CDR3 DNA reads as TGTGCCAGCAGCTTGTTTAGTGGCACAGATACGCAGTATTTT.

The chain couples TRBV7-9 to TRBJ1-2; 9 bases line up with TRBD1. Germline CDR1 and CDR2: SEHNR and FQNEAQ (reference sequence). The CDR3 has 17 amino acids. Trimming cost V 3 bases and J 4 bases; bases outside gene matches: 12. In DNA form, the CDR3 reads TGTGCCAGCAGCTTGCCCGGGACAGGGCACGAGGGCTATGGCTACACCTTC. This codes for CASSLPGTGHEGYGYTF.

This CDR3 reads CSVEFIGGNTEAFF. Written as DNA, the CDR3 is TGCAGCGTTGAGTTTATAGGGGGGAACACTGAAGCTTTCTTT. V gene TRBV29-1 combines with J gene TRBJ1-1; possibly TRBD1 for D (6 bases). Between the trimmed V and J ends, which lost 3 bases and 1 base, there was a span of 12 bases. The CDR3 spans 14 residues. CDR1 is SQVTM and CDR2 is ANQGSEA in the germline V gene. Filled out from reference TRBV29-1 and TRBJ1-1, the complete variable domain reads SAVISQKPSRDICQRGTSLTIQCQVDSQVTMMFWYRQQPGQSLTLIATANQGSEATYESGFVIDKFPISRPNLTFSTLTVSNMSPEDSSIYLCSVEFIGGNTEAFFGQGTRLTVV.

The rearrangement links TRBV7-9 to TRBJ2-3; 9 bases match TRBD1. The junction had 14 bases not matched to a gene; V was cut back by 2 bases and J by 5 bases. Germline V lookup: CDR1 SEHNR, CDR2 FQNEAQ (reference sequence). The CDR3 spans 18 residues. The CDR3 DNA sequence: TGTGCCAGCAGCTTAAGTTTCCTGGGACAGGGTTTAGGAGATACGCAGTATTTT. Its protein product is CASSLSFLGQGLGDTQYF.

V gene TRBV2 combines with J gene TRBJ2-4, with D possibly matching TRBD2 (7 bases). The CDR3 spans 15 residues. The V end was cut by 5 bases, the J end by 9 bases, with 20 bases between. The V gene's germline CDR1 is SNHLY and CDR2 FYNNEI. The CDR3 is CASSSGTMGGGIQYF. The DNA for the CDR3 is TGTGCCAGCAGTTCCGGGACAATGGGAGGGGGCATTCAGTACTTC.

The chain couples TRBV19 to TRBJ2-3; 7 nucleotides line up with TRBD1. After removal of 6 bases from V and 2 bases from J, the junction contained 8 bases not matched to a gene. There are 15 residues in the CDR3. The germline CDR1 and CDR2 sequences are LNHDA and SQIVND (reference sequence). The CDR3 protein is CASSPGTALTDTQYF. For the CDR3, the DNA is TGTGCCAGTAGCCCCGGGACAGCACTCACAGATACGCAGTATTTT.